The entry that follows covers one T cell receptor (beta chain) sequence. The sample originates from a study of technical replicates of blood from several donors. Repertoires were generated with immunoSEQ multiplex PCR, while TCRdb's copy carries only in-frame clones and drops some. This sample has 98,000 or so clones, with 95% found just once. The CDR3 totals 14 residues. Looked up from germline, CDR1 is LNHDA and CDR2 is SQIVND (reference sequence). Trimming took 5 bases from V and 1 from J; bases not matched to a gene: 1. The J gene is TRBJ1-5, the V gene TRBV19, with 8 bases lining up with TRBD1. This clonotype originated in a human donor in good health. The material sequenced was T cells isolated from PBMCs. The CDR3 sequence is CASSYRGSNQPQHF. CDR3 in DNA: TGTGCCAGTAGTTACAGGGGGAGCAATCAGCCCCAGCATTTT.